Listed below are T cell receptor beta chains from one sample, sequenced in a study of PD-1 blockade in classical Hodgkin lymphoma. Here immunoSEQ multiplex PCR was the method, and the copy in TCRdb shows in-frame clones only, minus some. The data hold about 35,000 clones, with roughly 90% observed a single time. Sequencing input: CD4+ T cells from blood. The receptors come from a human donor with classical Hodgkin lymphoma. Each CDR3 is given with its conserved first and last residue. A D gene is named only where the DNA matches it firmly. A row's size may be missing; if present it is once, few, many or a size class.

D	size	V	J	CDR3	DNA
-	-	TRBV28	TRBJ1-2	CASSPPGIQGYGGYTF	TGTGCCAGCAGTCCCCCGGGGATCCAGGGATACGGGGGCTATACCTTC
TRBD1	-	TRBV7-3	TRBJ1-6	CASSTGTGPLHF	TGTGCCAGCAGCACCGGGACAGGGCCCCTCCACTTT
TRBD2	once	TRBV11-1	TRBJ2-1	CASSFGGDGEQFF	TGTGCCAGCAGCTTTGGGGGGGATGGTGAGCAGTTCTTC
-	-	TRBV30	TRBJ2-4	CAWSSLAKNIQYF	TGTGCCTGGAGTTCGTTAGCCAAAAACATTCAGTACTTC
-	-	TRBV27	TRBJ1-6	CASSKNDRINSPLHF	TGTGCCAGCAGTAAGAATGACAGAATTAATTCACCCCTCCACTTT
TRBD2	-	TRBV4-1	TRBJ2-7	CASSQEKRDYSYEQYF	TGCGCCAGCAGCCAAGAGAAGAGGGACTATTCCTACGAGCAGTACTTC
-	-	TRBV18	TRBJ1-2	CASSPPPGELNYGYTF	TGTGCCAGCTCACCACCCCCGGGAGAACTTAACTATGGCTACACCTTC
TRBD1	-	TRBV9	TRBJ1-2	CASSANLDRGRYTF	TGTGCCAGCAGCGCGAACCTCGACAGGGGCCGCTACACCTTC
TRBD1	few	TRBV7-2	TRBJ1-2	CASSLGQGGYGYTF	TGTGCCAGCAGCTTAGGACAGGGGGGCTATGGCTACACCTTC
-	-	TRBV30	TRBJ2-2	CAWSVLGTLLTGELFF	TGTGCCTGGAGTGTACTGGGGACCTTACTAACCGGGGAGCTGTTTTTT
TRBD1	-	TRBV7-9	TRBJ2-1	CASSLWTGATNEQFF	TGTGCCAGCAGCTTATGGACAGGGGCCACGAATGAGCAGTTCTTC
TRBD2	-	TRBV2	TRBJ2-5	CASSERRGATETQYF	TGTGCCAGCAGTGAACGGCGGGGGGCCACAGAGACCCAGTACTTC
TRBD1	-	TRBV7-6	TRBJ2-5	CASSLKGGGGQGSSGETQYF	TGTGCCAGCAGCCTTAAAGGGGGTGGCGGACAGGGTTCCAGCGGAGAGACCCAGTACTTC
-	-	TRBV7-9	TRBJ1-2	CASSLASTYGYTF	TGTGCCAGCAGCTTAGCGTCGACCTATGGCTACACCTTC
TRBD1	-	TRBV7-9	TRBJ1-1	CASSPGTGAFF	TGTGCCAGCAGTCCCGGGACAGGAGCTTTCTTT
-	-	TRBV6-1	TRBJ2-5	CASSYGQSTSETQYF	TGTGCCAGCAGCTACGGACAGAGTACGTCCGAGACCCAGTACTTC
-	-	TRBV7-8	TRBJ2-7	CASSFGSGSYEQYF	TGTGCCAGCAGCTTCGGTAGCGGCTCCTACGAGCAGTACTTC
-	-	TRBV4-1	TRBJ2-1	CASSQDRPVYNEQFF	TGCGCCAGCAGCCAAGATCGGCCTGTATACAATGAGCAGTTCTTC
-	-	TRBV28	TRBJ1-2	CASRTPGEYYGYTF	TGTGCCAGCAGGACCCCGGGCGAGTACTATGGCTACACCTTC
TRBD1	-	TRBV5-1	TRBJ2-7	CASSLSGQIYEQYF	TGCGCCAGCAGCTTGTCGGGACAGATCTACGAGCAGTACTTC
TRBD2	-	TRBV14	TRBJ2-7	CASSRRAGFSYEQYF	TGTGCCAGCAGCCGCAGAGCGGGGTTCTCCTACGAGCAGTACTTC
-	once	TRBV5-1	TRBJ2-1	CASSLLSDEQFF	TGCGCCAGCAGCCTCTTAAGCGATGAGCAGTTCTTC
-	-	TRBV28	TRBJ1-2	CASSLGRVRGYTF	TGTGCCAGCAGTTTGGGCAGGGTAAGAGGCTACACCTTC
TRBD1	-	TRBV4-1	TRBJ2-3	CTSSRDRLRPDTQYF	TGCACCAGCAGTCGGGACAGGCTTCGTCCAGATACGCAGTATTTT
TRBD2	-	TRBV5-1	TRBJ2-2	CASSPRGVSGSIFGELFF	TGCGCCAGCAGCCCCCGGGGGGTTAGCGGGAGCATCTTCGGGGAGCTGTTTTTT
-	-	TRBV5-1	TRBJ2-5	CASSLGYSGQGETQYF	TGCGCCAGCAGCTTGGGATATAGCGGCCAAGGGGAGACCCAGTACTTC
-	-	TRBV7-3	TRBJ1-1	CASSLVANTEAFF	TGTGCCAGCAGCTTAGTAGCGAACACTGAAGCTTTCTTT
-	-	TRBV19	TRBJ1-1	CASSIGWWRQGRTEAFF	TGTGCCAGTAGTATAGGATGGTGGCGGCAGGGAAGAACTGAAGCTTTCTTT
-	-	TRBV21-1	TRBJ2-7	CAIVLKGGPPKAEQYF	TGTGCCATCGTGCTAAAGGGGGGGCCCCCCAAGGCCGAGCAGTACTTC
-	-	TRBV7-2	TRBJ2-7	CASSLEAGYEQYF	TGTGCCAGCAGCTTAGAAGCGGGCTACGAGCAGTACTTC
TRBD2	-	TRBV15	TRBJ2-3	CATSRDGLAGTDTQYF	TGTGCCACCAGCAGAGACGGGCTAGCGGGCACAGATACGCAGTATTTT
-	-	TRBV11-2	TRBJ2-7	CASSSGYSQYF	TGTGCCAGCAGCTCGGGCTATTCCCAGTACTTC
-	-	TRBV28	TRBJ2-7	CASSPLGQNYEQYF	TGTGCCAGCAGCCCTCTTGGACAGAACTACGAGCAGTACTTC
-	-	TRBV15	TRBJ1-4	CATSQSPPGGKDELFF	TGTGCCACCAGCCAATCGCCCCCGGGGGGCAAGGACGAACTGTTTTTT
-	-	TRBV2	TRBJ1-5	CASSEWSTSNQPQHF	TGTGCCAGCAGTGAATGGTCGACGAGCAATCAGCCCCAGCATTTT
-	-	TRBV2	TRBJ1-3	CASSDGRLGGNTIYF	TGTGCCAGCAGTGACGGCCGCCTGGGAGGAAACACCATATATTTT
TRBD1	-	TRBV2	TRBJ1-1	CAWPGQGFSEAFF	TGTGCCTGGCCGGGACAGGGGTTCTCTGAAGCTTTCTTT
TRBD1	-	TRBV5-4	TRBJ1-1	CASSYRDRNTEAFF	TGTGCCAGCAGCTACCGGGACAGGAACACTGAAGCTTTCTTT
-	-	TRBV30	TRBJ1-1	CAWSVLFPNTEAFF	TGTGCCTGGAGTGTCCTGTTTCCAAACACTGAAGCTTTCTTT
-	-	TRBV5-1	TRBJ2-2	CASSTDSTGELFF	TGCGCCAGTTCAACCGACAGCACCGGGGAGCTGTTTTTT
-	-	TRBV12-5	TRBJ1-1	CASGLVAGVGEAFF	TGTGCTAGTGGTTTGGTAGCAGGGGTCGGTGAAGCTTTCTTT
-	-	TRBV5-1	TRBJ2-3	CASSLPLRGDQYF	TGCGCCAGCAGCTTACCCCTGAGGGGCGACCAGTATTTT
-	-	TRBV7-9	TRBJ1-2	CASSPGAGMKGYTF	TGTGCCAGCAGCCCTGGGGCAGGGATGAAGGGCTACACCTTC
TRBD1	-	TRBV7-8	TRBJ2-7	CASSKGGTGYEQYF	TGTGCCAGCAGCAAAGGAGGGACAGGCTACGAGCAGTACTTC
-	-	TRBV5-1	TRBJ1-3	CASSLQGSGNTIYF	TGCGCCAGCAGCTTGCAAGGGTCTGGAAACACCATATATTTT
-	-	TRBV2	TRBJ2-7	CASKPFGGGPSYEQYF	TGTGCCAGCAAACCCTTCGGTGGGGGGCCTTCCTACGAGCAGTACTTC
-	-	TRBV7-9	TRBJ2-4	CASSLAGSLAKNIQYF	TGTGCCAGCAGCTTAGCGGGTAGCTTAGCCAAAAACATTCAGTACTTC
-	-	TRBV10-3	TRBJ1-1	CAIRAEPSGVTVGTEAFF	TGTGCCATCAGGGCAGAACCTTCAGGGGTGACAGTGGGGACTGAAGCTTTCTTT
-	-	TRBV2	TRBJ1-2	CASSEDGNYGYTF	TGTGCCAGCAGTGAAGACGGTAACTATGGCTACACCTTC